A single sample is the source of the 29 T cell receptor beta chains below, sequenced in a study of monozygotic twins with inflammatory bowel disease. TCRdb reprocessed the 5' RACE reads, keeping one entry per CDR3 protein, no DNA. The sample totals some 150,000 distinct CDR3 sequences. Material: blood. The source of these receptors is a human donor with ulcerative colitis or Crohn's disease, or a healthy co-twin of an affected twin (not recorded which).

The chain uses TRBV12-3 or TRBV12-4 and TRBJ2-1; without DNA, the TCRdb call of TRBD2 cannot be checked. CDR3 length: 15 residues. The CDR3 spells CASSPRLAGNNEQFF.

The chain carries TRBV3-1 and TRBJ2-2. Germline lookup yields CDR1 LGHDT and CDR2 YNNKEL (reference sequence). The CDR3 is 14 amino acids. The CDR3 sequence is CASSQDLDTGELFF.

The gene calls are TRBV5-1 and TRBJ1-1; TCRdb lists TRBD1, though no DNA is available to test this call. The germline V gene has CDR1 SGHRS and CDR2 YFSETQ. The CDR3 totals 14 residues. CDR3 loop: CASSWGQGHTEAFF.

This sequence joins TRBV7-2 and TRBJ1-1; TCRdb returns TRBD1, unconfirmable since there is no DNA. Per the germline V gene, CDR1 is SGHTA and CDR2 is FQGNSA. The CDR3 loop spans 13 amino acids. CDR3 region: CASSLTGRTEAFF.

The chain couples TRBV7-6 to TRBJ2-7. Looked up from germline, CDR1 is SGHVS and CDR2 is FNYEAQ. This CDR3 comprises 13 residues. The CDR3 is CASSLGRSYEQYF. Complete variable domain (other parts from reference TRBV7-6 and TRBJ2-7): GAGVSQSPRYKVTKRGQDVALRCDPISGHVSLYWYRQALGQGPEFLTYFNYEAQQDKSGLPNDRFSAERPEGSISTLTIQRTEQRDSAMYRCASSLGRSYEQYFGPGTRLTVT.

This chain joins TRBV11-3 and TRBJ2-2; the TCRdb D gene call, TRBD1, has no DNA to confirm it. There are 15 residues in the CDR3. Germline values: CDR1 SGHNT, CDR2 YENEEA. This CDR3 reads CASSWGQANTGELFF.

V and J are TRBV5-1 and TRBJ2-7; TCRdb lists TRBD2, though no DNA is available to test this call. CDR1 SGHRS and CDR2 YFSETQ come from the germline V gene. The CDR3 extends over 14 amino acids. CDR3: CASGETAGSYEQYF.

The rearrangement joins TRBV15 to TRBJ2-1; TCRdb proposes TRBD1, but this gene call is untestable without DNA. The germline gives CDR1 LNHNV, CDR2 YYDKDF (reference sequence). The CDR3 loop spans 15 amino acids. This chain's CDR3 is CATSSRQGMADEQFF.

The J gene is TRBJ1-2, the V gene TRBV29-1; TCRdb names TRBD1, which stays unverified in the absence of DNA. The CDR3 sequence is 16 residues long. The germline CDR1 and CDR2 sequences are SQVTM and ANQGSEA. This CDR3 is CSESRDEGQANYGYTF.

The V call is TRBV5-1, the J call TRBJ2-3; no DNA is available, so the TRBD2 call from TCRdb remains unchecked. The CDR3 is 14 residues long. In germline, CDR1 is SGHRS, CDR2 YFSETQ. CDR3: CASSTSGGTDTQYF.

This rearrangement joins TRBV20-1 to TRBJ2-1; lacking DNA, the TRBD1 call made by TCRdb goes unchecked. Per germline, CDR1 DFQATT and CDR2 SNEGSKA (reference sequence). This CDR3 is built from 16 residues. This CDR3 reads CSARDETGRAHNEQFF.

The J gene is TRBJ1-1, the V gene TRBV5-1; the D call from TCRdb, TRBD1, cannot be confirmed without DNA. The length of the CDR3 is 14 residues. Germline-derived CDR1 and CDR2 are SGHRS and YFSETQ. CDR3: CASSLAGEIPEAFF.

The rearrangement joins TRBV5-4 to TRBJ2-3. The CDR3 runs 15 residues. The germline gives CDR1 SGHNT, CDR2 YYREEE (reference sequence). This CDR3 is CASSYRRVSTDTQYF.

This chain links TRBV5-1 with TRBJ2-7; TCRdb proposes TRBD1, but this gene call is untestable without DNA. This CDR3 comprises 15 residues. Germline V lookup: CDR1 SGHRS, CDR2 YFSETQ. The CDR3 region is CASSLPGRMNSEQYF.

V usage is TRBV6-2 or TRBV6-3 and J usage is TRBJ2-7; the TRBD1 assignment by TCRdb is unverifiable without DNA. CDR3 size: 17 residues. CDR1 and CDR2 from the germline V gene are MNHEY and SVGEGT. CDR3: CASSYPSGRWDSYEQYF.

This chain joins TRBV20-1 and TRBJ1-5; TCRdb's assignment of TRBD1 cannot be checked, as there is no DNA. CDR3 size: 15 residues. The germline V gene has CDR1 DFQATT and CDR2 SNEGSKA (reference sequence). The CDR3 protein is CSARDPGRGNQPQHF.

The chain combines TRBV20-1 with TRBJ2-1; the D gene TCRdb calls, TRBD2, cannot be checked with no DNA. The length of the CDR3 is 13 residues. CDR1 and CDR2 (germline): DFQATT, SNEGSKA (reference sequence). The CDR3 here is CSPGLSGINEQFF.

The chain links TRBV7-8 to TRBJ2-1; the TCRdb D gene call, TRBD1, has no DNA to confirm it. The CDR3 is 16 residues long. Germline lookup yields CDR1 SGHVS and CDR2 FQNEAQ. The CDR3 protein is CASSLPTGKRDNEQFF.

The rearrangement uses TRBV7-6 and TRBJ1-1. Germline CDR1 and CDR2: SGHVS and FNYEAQ. The CDR3 extends over 15 amino acids. CDR3 region: CASSAKADYYTEAFF. Using reference TRBV7-6 and TRBJ1-1 for the parts outside the CDR3, the full variable domain is GAGVSQSPRYKVTKRGQDVALRCDPISGHVSLYWYRQALGQGPEFLTYFNYEAQQDKSGLPNDRFSAERPEGSISTLTIQRTEQRDSAMYRCASSAKADYYTEAFFGQGTRLTVV.

The chain links TRBV20-1 to TRBJ2-3. In germline, CDR1 is DFQATT, CDR2 SNEGSKA (reference sequence). The CDR3 sequence is 12 residues long. This CDR3 reads CSASGSTDTQYF.

V is TRBV5-1 and J is TRBJ2-7; the D call of TRBD2 rests on TCRdb alone, since no DNA is present to check it. There are 15 residues in the CDR3. Germline V gene data show CDR1 as SGHRS and CDR2 as YFSETQ. CDR3 amino acids: CASSLLAGGYYEQYF.

The V call is TRBV5-6, the J call TRBJ2-3; TCRdb returns TRBD1, unconfirmable since there is no DNA. CDR3 size: 17 residues. Germline CDR1 and CDR2: SGHDT and YYEEEE. CDR3 protein: CASSSRTGGYIVDTQYF. Full variable domain (outside the CDR3, taken from reference TRBV5-6 and TRBJ2-3): DAGVTQSPTHLIKTRGQQVTLRCSPKSGHDTVSWYQQALGQGPQFIFQYYEEEERQRGNFPDRFSGHQFPNYSSELNVNALLLGDSALYLCASSSRTGGYIVDTQYFGPGTRLTVL.

This chain joins TRBV12-3 or TRBV12-4 and TRBJ2-7; TCRdb designates TRBD1, a call that cannot be tested without DNA. The CDR3 consists of 14 residues. The CDR3 here is CASSLGSGVYEQYF.

The rearrangement links TRBV7-3 to TRBJ2-5; TCRdb selects TRBD2, and the lack of DNA leaves this call unchecked. The CDR3 has 14 amino acids. The germline gives CDR1 SGHTA, CDR2 FQGTGA. The CDR3 region is CASSMGLPQETQYF.

The chain links TRBV11-3 to TRBJ2-7; TCRdb names TRBD1, which stays unverified in the absence of DNA. The CDR3 is 14 amino acids. The germline gives CDR1 SGHNT, CDR2 YENEEA. The CDR3 spells CASSLVSLSYEQYF.

The genes are TRBV6-2 or TRBV6-3 and TRBJ2-7. CDR1 and CDR2 (germline): MNHEY, SVGEGT. There are 14 residues in the CDR3. The CDR3 spells CASSYWTGTYEQYF.

V is TRBV29-1 and J is TRBJ1-2; TCRdb returns TRBD1, unconfirmable since there is no DNA. Germline CDR1 reads SQVTM; CDR2 reads ANQGSEA. CDR3 size: 13 residues. This CDR3 is CSVDPQGYYGYTF.

The genes are TRBV2 and TRBJ2-4. Per the germline V gene, CDR1 is SNHLY and CDR2 is FYNNEI. The CDR3 extends over 14 amino acids. The CDR3 sequence: CASSPRRAKNIQYF. Together with reference TRBV2 and TRBJ2-4, the CDR3 gives the full variable domain: EPEVTQTPSHQVTQMGQEVILRCVPISNHLYFYWYRQILGQKVEFLVSFYNNEISEKSEIFDDQFSVERPDGSNFTLKIRSTKLEDSAMYFCASSPRRAKNIQYFGAGTRLSVL.

The chain recombines TRBV15 with TRBJ1-2. Germline CDR1 and CDR2: LNHNV and YYDKDF (reference sequence). The CDR3 length is 15 residues. The CDR3 region is CATSPAGGGTYGYTF.